These 16 T cell receptor beta chains came from one sample sequenced in a study of shared clonotypes between healthy human individuals. Assay used: immunoSEQ multiplex PCR; TCRdb lists only in-frame clones, some missing. This sample has hundreds of thousands of clones, with about 85% found just once. Sample: PBMCs. Source of these receptors: a woman aged 35 to 49 in good health. Some clones in this sample may be carry-over from other donors' samples.

The gene calls are TRBV10-3 and TRBJ2-7; D ambiguous. This CDR3 spans 11 amino acids. Trimming shortened V by 10 bases and J by 6 bases, and 13 bases separated the two germline ends. Germline CDR1 is ENHRY and CDR2 is SYGVKD. The CDR3 bases are TGTGCCACCAAACAAGGTCTCGAGCAGTACTTC. Amino acids: CATKQGLEQYF.

J is TRBJ2-7 and V is TRBV19, with D perhaps given as TRBD1 or TRBD2 (5 bases each). CDR1 LNHDA and CDR2 SQIVND come from the germline V gene (reference sequence). The CDR3 spans 14 residues. V dropped 4 bases and J dropped 3 bases, with 13 bases sitting between them. CDR3 sequence: CASSTRDGNYEQYF. DNA of the CDR3: TGTGCCAGTAGTACCCGGGACGGGAACTACGAGCAGTACTTC. Drawing the rest from reference TRBV19 and TRBJ2-7, the complete variable domain is DGGITQSPKYLFRKEGQNVTLSCEQNLNHDAMYWYRQDPGQGLRLIYYSQIVNDFQKGDIAEGYSVSREKKESFPLTVTSAQKNPTAFYLCASSTRDGNYEQYFGPGTRLTVT.

This chain connects TRBV29-1 to TRBJ2-1; D assignment may be TRBD1 or TRBD2 (5 bases each). Germline lookup yields CDR1 SQVTM and CDR2 ANQGSEA. Trimming shortened V by 3 bases and J by 0 bases, and 9 bases separated the two germline ends. The CDR3 is made up of 14 amino acids. The CDR3 nucleotides are TGCAGCGTTGAGGGGACGGGCTCCTACAATGAGCAGTTCTTC. This translates into CSVEGTGSYNEQFF.

This chain joins TRBV30 and TRBJ2-2; 9 bases match TRBD1. In germline, CDR1 is GTSNPN, CDR2 SVGIG (reference sequence). The CDR3 runs 15 residues. The V segment lost 0 bases and the J segment 3 bases; nucleotides outside the gene matches: 2. The CDR3 sequence is CAWSVRDRDTGELFF. The CDR3 DNA reads TGTGCCTGGAGTGTGAGGGACAGGGACACCGGGGAGCTGTTTTTT.

The chain combines TRBV28 with TRBJ2-2; 8 bases fit TRBD1. Germline values: CDR1 MDHEN, CDR2 SYDVKM. Germline trimming cut 4 bases from V and 6 bases from J; bases unmatched to any gene: 10. This CDR3 comprises 16 residues. The chain's CDR3 is CASSSHPGQDSGELFF. The CDR3 bases are TGTGCCAGCAGTTCCCACCCGGGACAGGACTCCGGGGAGCTGTTTTTT.

This chain joins TRBV7-9 and TRBJ2-3, with no clear D. The length of the CDR3 is 15 residues. Trimming removed 5 bases from V and 0 bases from J, with 12 bases in between. Per the germline V gene, CDR1 is SEHNR and CDR2 is FQNEAQ (reference sequence). Written as DNA, the CDR3 is TGTGCCAGCAGCACTCGAACCCAAAGCACAGATACGCAGTATTTT. Protein sequence: CASSTRTQSTDTQYF.

The V gene is TRBV15, the J gene TRBJ2-7; D not certain. Germline CDR1 and CDR2: LNHNV and YYDKDF (reference sequence). The CDR3 has 14 amino acids. Trimming took off 0 bases at V and 6 bases at J, with 12 bases between the two ends. CDR3 residues: CATSRDTTEGEQYF. The CDR3 region has the DNA TGTGCCACCAGCAGAGACACCACGGAAGGCGAGCAGTACTTC.

The genes are TRBV28 and TRBJ2-2; 7 bases are a match to TRBD1. CDR1 MDHEN and CDR2 SYDVKM come from the germline V gene. Trimming removed 5 bases from V and 5 bases from J; junction bases left unmatched: 8. The CDR3 totals 15 residues. CDR3 in amino acids: CASSLDRVVTGELFF. Written as DNA, the CDR3 is TGTGCCAGCAGTCTCGACAGGGTTGTGACCGGGGAGCTGTTTTTT.

V gene TRBV2 combines with J gene TRBJ1-1; D is undetermined. CDR3 length: 13 amino acids. Between the trimmed V and J ends, which lost 3 bases and 0 bases, there was a span of 5 bases. The germline V gene encodes CDR1 SNHLY and CDR2 FYNNEI. The CDR3 is CASSDTMNTEAFF. In nucleotides, the CDR3 is TGTGCCAGCAGTGACACCATGAACACTGAAGCTTTCTTT.

About this clone: Mismatch with germline at one junction end may stem from a read error. The chain links TRBV30 to TRBJ2-6; 7 positions match TRBD1. The CDR3 is 15 residues long. Germline loops: CDR1 GTSNPN, CDR2 SVGIG (reference sequence). The CDR3 sequence is CAWSVTGAGANVPTF. The CDR3, as DNA: TGTGCCTGGAGTGTAACAGGGGCCGGGGCCAACGTCCCGACTTTC. The whole variable domain, remainder taken from reference TRBV30 and TRBJ2-6, is SQTIHQWPATLVQPVGSPLSLECTVEGTSNPNLYWYRQAAGRGLQLLFYSVGIGQISSEVPQNLSASRPQDRQFILSSKKLLLSDSGFYLCAWSVTGAGANVPTFGAGSRLTVL.

The chain employs TRBV5-1 and TRBJ1-5; 8 bases match TRBD1. The length of the CDR3 is 15 residues. Germline V gene lookup returns CDR1 SGHRS and CDR2 YFSETQ. V dropped 4 bases and J dropped 0; count of bases not matched to a gene: 3. The CDR3 loop reads CASSTGTGSNQPQHF. In DNA, the CDR3 is TGCGCCAGCAGCACTGGGACAGGTAGCAATCAGCCCCAGCATTTT.

J is TRBJ2-7 and V is TRBV7-9; 9 bases align to TRBD1. J lost 3 bases, V lost 5 bases, and 8 bases had no gene match. In germline, CDR1 is SEHNR, CDR2 FQNEAQ (reference sequence). This CDR3 region has 15 residues. The CDR3 loop reads CASSATGTGIYEQYF. Here the CDR3 DNA reads TGTGCCAGCAGCGCTACCGGGACAGGGATCTACGAGCAGTACTTC. The variable domain in full, with the rest retrieved from reference TRBV7-9 and TRBJ2-7, is DTGVSQNPRHKITKRGQNVTFRCDPISEHNRLYWYRQTLGQGPEFLTYFQNEAQLEKSRLLSDRFSAERPKGSFSTLEIQRTEQGDSAMYLCASSATGTGIYEQYFGPGTRLTVT.

This sequence joins TRBV19 and TRBJ1-5, with 11 nucleotides matching TRBD1. The CDR3 runs 16 residues. J gave up 6 bases and V 7 bases, and 11 bases lay outside the gene matches. Germline CDR1 and CDR2: LNHDA and SQIVND (reference sequence). The CDR3: CASTADRGRRFQPQHF. The DNA of the CDR3 is TGTGCCAGTACTGCGGACAGGGGGCGGAGGTTTCAGCCCCAGCATTTT.

The chain combines TRBV9 with TRBJ1-1, with 7 bases matching TRBD1. V trimming: 4 bases; J trimming: 4 bases; junction bases outside the gene matches: 7. The CDR3 runs 14 residues. In germline, CDR1 is SGDLS, CDR2 YYNGEE. CDR3 protein: CASSQKGARTEAFF. The CDR3 bases are TGTGCCAGCAGCCAAAAGGGGGCGCGCACTGAAGCTTTCTTT.

The V gene is TRBV7-9, the J gene TRBJ2-5; TRBD1 is a possible D gene (7 bases). Per germline, CDR1 SEHNR and CDR2 FQNEAQ (reference sequence). V was pared by 8 bases and J by 5 bases, with 18 bases between. The CDR3 length is 14 residues. As DNA, the CDR3 is TGTGCCAGCGGAAGACTAGGGGGCTGGGAGACCCAGTACTTC. As protein: CASGRLGGWETQYF.

A remark on this clone: A far larger clone differs by one base, so this is likely a read error. In the same sample, other DNA sequences code for this CDR3. The chain carries TRBV7-9 and TRBJ1-4; D unclear. The germline gives CDR1 SEHNR, CDR2 FQNEAQ (reference sequence). CDR3 length: 14 amino acids. CDR3 protein: CASRLGPDPEKLFF. The DNA for the CDR3 is TGCGCCAGCAGGCTAGGGCCGGACCCTGAAAAACTGTTTTTT.